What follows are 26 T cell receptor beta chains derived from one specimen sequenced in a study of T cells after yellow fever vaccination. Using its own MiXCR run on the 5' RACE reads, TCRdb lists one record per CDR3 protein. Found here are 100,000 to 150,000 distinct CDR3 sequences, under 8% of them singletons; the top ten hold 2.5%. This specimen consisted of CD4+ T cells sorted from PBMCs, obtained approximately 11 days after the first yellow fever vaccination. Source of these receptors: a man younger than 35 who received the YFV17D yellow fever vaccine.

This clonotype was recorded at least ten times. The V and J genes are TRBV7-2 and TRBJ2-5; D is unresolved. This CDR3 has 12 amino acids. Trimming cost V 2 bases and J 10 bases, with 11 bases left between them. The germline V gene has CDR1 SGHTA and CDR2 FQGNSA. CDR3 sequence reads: CASSLLREGQYF. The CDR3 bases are TGTGCCAGCAGCTTACTAAGGGAAGGCCAGTACTTC.

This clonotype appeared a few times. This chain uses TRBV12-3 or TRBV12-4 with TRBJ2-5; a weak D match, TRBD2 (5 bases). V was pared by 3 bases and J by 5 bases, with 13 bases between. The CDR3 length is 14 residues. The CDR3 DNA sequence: TGTGCCAGCAGTTTTACCACTGGGGAGGAGACCCAGTACTTC. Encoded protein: CASSFTTGEETQYF.

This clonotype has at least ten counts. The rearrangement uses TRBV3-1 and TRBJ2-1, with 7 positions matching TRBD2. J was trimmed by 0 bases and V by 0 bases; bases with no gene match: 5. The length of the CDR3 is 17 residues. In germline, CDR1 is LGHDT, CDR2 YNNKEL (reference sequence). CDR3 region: CASSQDRGGVSYNEQFF. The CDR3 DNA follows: TGTGCCAGCAGCCAAGATCGCGGGGGTGTCTCCTACAATGAGCAGTTCTTC.

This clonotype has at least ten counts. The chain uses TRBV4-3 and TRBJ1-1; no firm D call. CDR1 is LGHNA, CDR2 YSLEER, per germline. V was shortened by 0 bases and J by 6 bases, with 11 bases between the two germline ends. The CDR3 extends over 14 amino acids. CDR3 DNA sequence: TGCGCCAGCAGCCAAGACAGGAAAGGGCCTGAAGCTTTCTTT. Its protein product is CASSQDRKGPEAFF.

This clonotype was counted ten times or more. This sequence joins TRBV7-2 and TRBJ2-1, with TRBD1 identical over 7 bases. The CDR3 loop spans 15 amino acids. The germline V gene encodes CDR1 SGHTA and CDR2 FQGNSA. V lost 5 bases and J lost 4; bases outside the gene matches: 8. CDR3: CASSQDRATYNEQFF. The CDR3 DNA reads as TGTGCCAGCAGCCAAGACAGGGCTACGTACAATGAGCAGTTCTTC. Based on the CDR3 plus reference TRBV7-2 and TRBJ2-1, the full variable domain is GAGVSQSPSNKVTEKGKDVELRCDPISGHTALYWYRQSLGQGLEFLIYFQGNSAPDKSGLPSDRFSAERTGGSVSTLTIQRTQQEDSAVYLCASSQDRATYNEQFFGPGTRLTVL.

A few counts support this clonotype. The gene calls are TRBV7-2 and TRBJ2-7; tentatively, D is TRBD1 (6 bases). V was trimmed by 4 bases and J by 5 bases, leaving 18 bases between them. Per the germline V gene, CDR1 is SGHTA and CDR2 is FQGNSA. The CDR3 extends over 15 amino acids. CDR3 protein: CASSSRWRQDHEQYF. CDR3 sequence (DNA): TGTGCCAGCAGCTCCCGTTGGAGACAGGACCACGAGCAGTACTTC.

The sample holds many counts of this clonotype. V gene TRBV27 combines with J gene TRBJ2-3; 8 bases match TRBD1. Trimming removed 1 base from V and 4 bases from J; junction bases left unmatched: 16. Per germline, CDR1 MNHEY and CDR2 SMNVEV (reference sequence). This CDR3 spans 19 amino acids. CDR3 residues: CASSLWSARGQVISDTQYF. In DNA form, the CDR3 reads TGTGCCAGCAGTTTATGGTCGGCTCGGGGACAGGTTATTTCAGATACGCAGTATTTT.

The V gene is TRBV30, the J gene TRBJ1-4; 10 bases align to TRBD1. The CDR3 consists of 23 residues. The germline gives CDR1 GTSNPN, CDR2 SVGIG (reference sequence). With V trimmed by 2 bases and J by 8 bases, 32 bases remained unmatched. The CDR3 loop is CAWSPKGALRDRGLFFGGEKLFF. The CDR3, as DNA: TGTGCCTGGAGTCCAAAAGGGGCGCTACGGGACAGGGGCCTGTTCTTTGGTGGAGAAAAACTGTTTTTT. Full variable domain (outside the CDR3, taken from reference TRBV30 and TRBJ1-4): SQTIHQWPATLVQPVGSPLSLECTVEGTSNPNLYWYRQAAGRGLQLLFYSVGIGQISSEVPQNLSASRPQDRQFILSSKKLLLSDSGFYLCAWSPKGALRDRGLFFGGEKLFFGSGTQLSVL.

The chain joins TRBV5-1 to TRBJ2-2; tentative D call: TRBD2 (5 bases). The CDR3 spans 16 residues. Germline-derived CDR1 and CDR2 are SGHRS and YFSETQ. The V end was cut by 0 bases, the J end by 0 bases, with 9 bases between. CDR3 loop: CASSLEVGANTGELFF. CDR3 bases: TGCGCCAGCAGCTTGGAGGTCGGGGCGAACACCGGGGAGCTGTTTTTT.

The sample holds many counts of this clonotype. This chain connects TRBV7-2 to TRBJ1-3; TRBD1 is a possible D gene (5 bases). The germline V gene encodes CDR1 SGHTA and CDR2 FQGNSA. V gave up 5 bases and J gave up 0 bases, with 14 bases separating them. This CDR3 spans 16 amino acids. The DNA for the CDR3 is TGTGCCAGCAGCCCTGCCGGGACTACCTCTGGAAACACCATATATTTT. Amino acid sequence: CASSPAGTTSGNTIYF.

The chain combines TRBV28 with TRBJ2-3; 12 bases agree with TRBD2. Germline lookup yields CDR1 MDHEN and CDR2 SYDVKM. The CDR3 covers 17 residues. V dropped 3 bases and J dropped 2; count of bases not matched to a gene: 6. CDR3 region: CASSFARTSGVTDTQYF. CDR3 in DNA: TGTGCCAGCAGTTTTGCGAGGACTAGCGGGGTCACAGATACGCAGTATTTT.

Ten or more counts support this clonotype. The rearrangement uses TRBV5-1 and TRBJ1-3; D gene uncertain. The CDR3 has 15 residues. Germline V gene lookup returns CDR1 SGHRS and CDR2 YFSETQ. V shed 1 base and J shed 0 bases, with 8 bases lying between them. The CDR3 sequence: CASSLTAFSGNTIYF. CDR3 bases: TGCGCCAGCAGCTTGACGGCTTTCTCTGGAAACACCATATATTTT.

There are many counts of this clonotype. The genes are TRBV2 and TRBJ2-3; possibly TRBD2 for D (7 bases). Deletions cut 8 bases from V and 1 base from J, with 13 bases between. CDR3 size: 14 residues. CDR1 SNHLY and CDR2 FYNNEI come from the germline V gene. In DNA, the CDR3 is TGTGCCAGCGGGGGGGCCTCACGCACAGATACGCAGTATTTT. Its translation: CASGGASRTDTQYF.

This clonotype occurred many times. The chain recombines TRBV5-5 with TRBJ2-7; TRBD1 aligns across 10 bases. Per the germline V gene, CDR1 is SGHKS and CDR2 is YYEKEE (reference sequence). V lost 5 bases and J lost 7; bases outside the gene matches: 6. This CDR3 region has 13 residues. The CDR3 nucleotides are TGTGCCAGCAGTTTGACAGGGGGCCGGGAGCAGTACGTC. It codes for CASSLTGGREQYV.

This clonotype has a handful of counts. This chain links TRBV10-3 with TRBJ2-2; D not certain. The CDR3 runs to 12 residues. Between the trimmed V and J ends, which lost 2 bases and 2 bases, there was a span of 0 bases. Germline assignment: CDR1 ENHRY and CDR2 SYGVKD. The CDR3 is CAISENTGELFF. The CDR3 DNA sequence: TGTGCCATCAGTGAGAACACCGGGGAGCTGTTTTTT.

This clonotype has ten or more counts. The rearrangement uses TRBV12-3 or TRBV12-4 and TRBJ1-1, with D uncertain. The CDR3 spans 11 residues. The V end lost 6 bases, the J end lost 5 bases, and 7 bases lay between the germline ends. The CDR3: CASSILTEAFF. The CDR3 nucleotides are TGTGCCAGCAGCATCTTGACTGAAGCTTTCTTT.

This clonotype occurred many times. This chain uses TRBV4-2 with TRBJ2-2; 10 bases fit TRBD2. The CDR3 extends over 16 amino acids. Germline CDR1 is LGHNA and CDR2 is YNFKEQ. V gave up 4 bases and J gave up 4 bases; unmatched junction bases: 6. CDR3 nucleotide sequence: TGTGCCAGCAGCCTGAGCGGGGGGGCCCCCACCGGGGAGCTGTTTTTT. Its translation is CASSLSGGAPTGELFF.

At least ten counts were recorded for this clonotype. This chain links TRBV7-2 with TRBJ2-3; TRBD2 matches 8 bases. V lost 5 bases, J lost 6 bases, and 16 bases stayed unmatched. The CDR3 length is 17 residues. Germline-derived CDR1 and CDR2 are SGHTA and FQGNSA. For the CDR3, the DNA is TGTGCCAGCAGCCCCGAGGTGGGGCGGGGGGTTGGTGATACGCAGTATTTT. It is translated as CASSPEVGRGVGDTQYF.

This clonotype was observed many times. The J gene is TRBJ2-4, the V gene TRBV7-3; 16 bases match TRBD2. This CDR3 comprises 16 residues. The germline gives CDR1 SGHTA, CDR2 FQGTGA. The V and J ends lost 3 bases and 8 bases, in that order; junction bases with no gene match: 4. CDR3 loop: CASSLGLAGGMDIQYF. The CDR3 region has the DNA TGTGCCAGCAGCTTGGGACTAGCGGGGGGGATGGACATTCAGTACTTC.

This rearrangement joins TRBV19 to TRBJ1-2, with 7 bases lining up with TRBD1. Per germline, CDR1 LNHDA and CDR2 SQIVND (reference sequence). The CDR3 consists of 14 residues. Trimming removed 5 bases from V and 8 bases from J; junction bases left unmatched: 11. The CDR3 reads CASSARTGPEGYTF. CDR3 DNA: TGTGCCAGTAGTGCCCGGACAGGCCCAGAGGGCTACACCTTC.

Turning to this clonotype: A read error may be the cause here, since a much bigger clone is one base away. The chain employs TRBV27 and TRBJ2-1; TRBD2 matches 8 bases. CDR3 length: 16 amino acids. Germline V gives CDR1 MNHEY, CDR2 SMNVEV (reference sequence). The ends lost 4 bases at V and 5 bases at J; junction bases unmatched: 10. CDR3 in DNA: TGTGCCAGCAGTTCCTACCCGGGACTAGTTAACAATGAGCAGTTCTTC. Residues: CASSSYPGLVNNEQFF.

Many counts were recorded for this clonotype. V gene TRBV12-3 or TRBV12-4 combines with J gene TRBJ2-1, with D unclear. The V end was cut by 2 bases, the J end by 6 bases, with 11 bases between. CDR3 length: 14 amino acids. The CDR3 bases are TGTGCCAGCAGTTTACTTCTTATAGCCAATGAGCAGTTCTTC. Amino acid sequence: CASSLLLIANEQFF.

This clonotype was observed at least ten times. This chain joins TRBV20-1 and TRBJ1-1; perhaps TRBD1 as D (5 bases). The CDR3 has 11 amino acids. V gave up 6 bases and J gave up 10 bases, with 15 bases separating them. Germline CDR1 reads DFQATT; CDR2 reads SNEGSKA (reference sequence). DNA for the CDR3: TGCAGTGCCGGGACGGGGGTTTCAGCTTTCTTT. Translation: CSAGTGVSAFF.

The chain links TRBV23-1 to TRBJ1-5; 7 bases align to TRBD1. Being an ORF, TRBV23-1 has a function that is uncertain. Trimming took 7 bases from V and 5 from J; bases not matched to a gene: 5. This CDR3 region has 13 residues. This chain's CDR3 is CASTDRDHQPQHF. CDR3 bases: TGCGCCAGCACAGACAGGGACCATCAGCCCCAGCATTTT.

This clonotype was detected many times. As DNA, the CDR3 is TGTGCCAGCAGCAAAGCCCCCTCGACTAGCGGGGGGCCAGTTAGCACAGATACGCAGTATTTT. This sequence encodes CASSKAPSTSGGPVSTDTQYF. The chain couples TRBV21-1 to TRBJ2-3; TRBD2 reflects the table's D call only, with no check against the DNA. TRBV21-1 is described as a pseudogene. The CDR3 is 21 residues long.

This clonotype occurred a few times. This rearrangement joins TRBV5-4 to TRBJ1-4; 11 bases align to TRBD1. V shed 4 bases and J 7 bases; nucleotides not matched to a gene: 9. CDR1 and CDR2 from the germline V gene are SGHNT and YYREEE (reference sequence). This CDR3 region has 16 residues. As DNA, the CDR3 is TGTGCCAGCAGCGCCGACCGGACAGGGGGCTCTGAAAAACTGTTTTTT. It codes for CASSADRTGGSEKLFF.